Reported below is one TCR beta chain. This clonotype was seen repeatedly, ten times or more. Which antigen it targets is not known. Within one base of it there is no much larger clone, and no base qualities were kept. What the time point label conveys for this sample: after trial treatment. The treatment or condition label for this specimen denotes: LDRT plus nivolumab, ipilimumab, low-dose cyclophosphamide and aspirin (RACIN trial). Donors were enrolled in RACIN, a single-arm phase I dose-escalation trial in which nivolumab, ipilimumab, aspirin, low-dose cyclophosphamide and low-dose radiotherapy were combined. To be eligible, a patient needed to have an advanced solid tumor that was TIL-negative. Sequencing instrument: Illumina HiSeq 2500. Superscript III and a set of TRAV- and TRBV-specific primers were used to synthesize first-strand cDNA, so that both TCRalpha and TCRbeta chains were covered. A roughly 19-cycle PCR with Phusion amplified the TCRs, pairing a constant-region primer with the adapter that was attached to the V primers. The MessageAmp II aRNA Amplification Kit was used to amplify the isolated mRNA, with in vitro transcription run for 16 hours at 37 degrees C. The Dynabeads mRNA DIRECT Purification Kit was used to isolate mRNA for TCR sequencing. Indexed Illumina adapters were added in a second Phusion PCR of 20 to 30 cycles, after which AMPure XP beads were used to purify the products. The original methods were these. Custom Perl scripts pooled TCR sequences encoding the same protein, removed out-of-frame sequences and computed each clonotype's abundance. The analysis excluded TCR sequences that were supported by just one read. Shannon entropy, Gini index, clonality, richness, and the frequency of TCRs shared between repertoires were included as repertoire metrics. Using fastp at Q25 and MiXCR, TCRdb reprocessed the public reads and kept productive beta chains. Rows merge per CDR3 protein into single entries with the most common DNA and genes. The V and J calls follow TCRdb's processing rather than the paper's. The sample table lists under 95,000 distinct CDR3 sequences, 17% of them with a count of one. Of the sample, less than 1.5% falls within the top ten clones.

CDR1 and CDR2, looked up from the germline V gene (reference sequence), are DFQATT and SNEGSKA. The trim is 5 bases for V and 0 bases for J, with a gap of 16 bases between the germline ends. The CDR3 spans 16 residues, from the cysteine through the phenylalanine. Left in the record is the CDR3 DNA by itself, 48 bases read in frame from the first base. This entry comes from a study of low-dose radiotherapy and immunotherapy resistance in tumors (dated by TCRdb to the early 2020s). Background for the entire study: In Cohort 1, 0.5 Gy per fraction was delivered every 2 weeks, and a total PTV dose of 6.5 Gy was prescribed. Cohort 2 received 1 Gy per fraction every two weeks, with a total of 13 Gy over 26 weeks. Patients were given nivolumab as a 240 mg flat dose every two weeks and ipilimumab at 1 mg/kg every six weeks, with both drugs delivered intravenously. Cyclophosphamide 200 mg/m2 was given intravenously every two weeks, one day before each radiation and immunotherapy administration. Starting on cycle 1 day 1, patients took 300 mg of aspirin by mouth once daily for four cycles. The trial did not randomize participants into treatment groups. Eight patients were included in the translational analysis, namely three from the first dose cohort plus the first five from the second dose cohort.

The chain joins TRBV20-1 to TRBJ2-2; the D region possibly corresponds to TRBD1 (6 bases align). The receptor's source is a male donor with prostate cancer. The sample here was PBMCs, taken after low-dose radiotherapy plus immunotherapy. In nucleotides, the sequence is TGCAGTGCTGCCAAACCCGGGACATCGAACACCGGGGAGCTGTTTTTT. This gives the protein CSAAKPGTSNTGELFF.